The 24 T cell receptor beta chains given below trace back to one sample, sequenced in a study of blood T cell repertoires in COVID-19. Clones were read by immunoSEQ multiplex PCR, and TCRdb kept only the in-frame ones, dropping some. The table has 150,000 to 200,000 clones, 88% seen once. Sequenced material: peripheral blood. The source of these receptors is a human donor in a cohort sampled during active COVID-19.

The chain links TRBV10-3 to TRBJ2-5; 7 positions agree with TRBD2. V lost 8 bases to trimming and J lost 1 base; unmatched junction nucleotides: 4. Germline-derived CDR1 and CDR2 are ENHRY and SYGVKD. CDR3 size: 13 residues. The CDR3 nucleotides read TGTGCCATCGGGGGGGGGTTCCAAGAGACCCAGTACTTC. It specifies CAIGGGFQETQYF.

Written as DNA, the CDR3 is TGTGCCAGCAGCTTGGCCCTAGCGGGGGGGTACCTCGAGCAGTACTTC. Its protein product is CASSLALAGGYLEQYF. The rearrangement uses TRBV5-6 and TRBJ2-7; 12 nucleotides align to TRBD2. The V segment lost 0 bases and the J segment 6 bases; nucleotides outside the gene matches: 7. Per germline, CDR1 SGHDT and CDR2 YYEEEE. The length of the CDR3 is 16 residues.

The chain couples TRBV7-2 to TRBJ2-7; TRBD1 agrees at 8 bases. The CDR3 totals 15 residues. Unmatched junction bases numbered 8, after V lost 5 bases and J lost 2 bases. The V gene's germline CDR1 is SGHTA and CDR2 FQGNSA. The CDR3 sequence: CASSPTGTGPYEQYF. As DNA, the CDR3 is TGTGCCAGCAGCCCAACCGGGACAGGACCCTACGAGCAGTACTTC.

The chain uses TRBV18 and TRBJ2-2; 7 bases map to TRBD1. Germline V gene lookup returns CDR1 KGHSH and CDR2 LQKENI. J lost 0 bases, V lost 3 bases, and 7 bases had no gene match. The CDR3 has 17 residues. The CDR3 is CASSPPMTGPNTGELFF. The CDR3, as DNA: TGTGCCAGCTCACCCCCCATGACAGGGCCGAACACCGGGGAGCTGTTTTTT.

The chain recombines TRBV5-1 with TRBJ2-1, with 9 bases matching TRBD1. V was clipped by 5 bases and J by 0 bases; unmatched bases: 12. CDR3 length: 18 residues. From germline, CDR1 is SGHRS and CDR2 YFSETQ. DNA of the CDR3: TGCGCCAGCAGGTTGAGGTACCCGGGACAGGGCTCCTACAATGAGCAGTTCTTC. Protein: CASRLRYPGQGSYNEQFF. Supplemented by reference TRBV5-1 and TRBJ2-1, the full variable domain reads KAGVTQTPRYLIKTRGQQVTLSCSPISGHRSVSWYQQTPGQGLQFLFEYFSETQRNKGNFPGRFSGRQFSNSRSEMNVSTLELGDSALYLCASRLRYPGQGSYNEQFFGPGTRLTVL.

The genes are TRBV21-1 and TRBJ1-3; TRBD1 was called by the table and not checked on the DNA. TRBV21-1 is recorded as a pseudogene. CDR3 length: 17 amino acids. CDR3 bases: TGTGCCAGCCCTGGAGGGACAGGGGGAGGCTCTGGAAACACCATATATTTT. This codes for CASPGGTGGGSGNTIYF.

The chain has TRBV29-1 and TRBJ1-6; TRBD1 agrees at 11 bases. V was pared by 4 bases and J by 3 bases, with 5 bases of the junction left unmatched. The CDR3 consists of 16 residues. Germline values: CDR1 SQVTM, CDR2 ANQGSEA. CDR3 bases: TGCAGCGTTGGAGGGGGGACAGGGGGCTATAATTCACCCCTCCACTTT. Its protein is CSVGGGTGGYNSPLHF.

The CDR3 reads CASSKQGFDGANVLTF. DNA of the CDR3: TGTGCCAGCAGTAAACAGGGTTTTGATGGGGCCAACGTCCTGACTTTC. The J gene is TRBJ2-6, the V gene TRBV6-2 or TRBV6-3, with D maybe TRBD1 (6 bases). The CDR3 loop spans 16 amino acids. The germline CDR1 and CDR2 sequences are MNHEY and SVGEGT. V dropped 5 bases and J dropped 3 bases, with 14 bases sitting between them.

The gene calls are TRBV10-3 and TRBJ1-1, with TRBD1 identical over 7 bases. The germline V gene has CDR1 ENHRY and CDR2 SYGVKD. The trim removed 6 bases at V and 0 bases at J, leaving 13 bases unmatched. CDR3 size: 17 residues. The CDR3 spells CAIRIKIQGSMNTEAFF. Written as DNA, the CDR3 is TGTGCCATCAGGATTAAAATACAGGGGTCAATGAACACTGAAGCTTTCTTT.

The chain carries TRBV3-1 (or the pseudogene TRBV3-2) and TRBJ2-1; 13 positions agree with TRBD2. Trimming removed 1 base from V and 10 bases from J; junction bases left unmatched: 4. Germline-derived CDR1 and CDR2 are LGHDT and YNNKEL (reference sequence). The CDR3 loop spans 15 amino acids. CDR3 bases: TGTGCCAGCAGCCAAGGTAGGACTAGCGGGGGCGAGCAGTTCTTC. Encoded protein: CASSQGRTSGGEQFF.

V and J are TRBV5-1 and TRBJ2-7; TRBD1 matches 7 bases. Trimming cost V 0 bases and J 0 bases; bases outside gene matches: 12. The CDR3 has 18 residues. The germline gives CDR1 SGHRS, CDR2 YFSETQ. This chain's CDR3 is CASSLVVGSGTASYEQYF. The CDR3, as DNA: TGCGCCAGCAGCTTGGTAGTGGGCTCCGGGACAGCCTCCTACGAGCAGTACTTC.

The CDR3 DNA is TGTGCCAGCAGCCACGCCAGACAGGGACCGTTCCACTTT. Translated: CASSHARQGPFHF. This rearrangement joins TRBV3-1 (or the pseudogene TRBV3-2) to TRBJ1-6, with 7 bases aligning to TRBD1. The CDR3 is made up of 13 amino acids. After removal of 3 bases from V and 17 bases from J, the junction contained 10 bases not matched to a gene. CDR1 LGHDT and CDR2 YNNKEL come from the germline V gene (reference sequence).

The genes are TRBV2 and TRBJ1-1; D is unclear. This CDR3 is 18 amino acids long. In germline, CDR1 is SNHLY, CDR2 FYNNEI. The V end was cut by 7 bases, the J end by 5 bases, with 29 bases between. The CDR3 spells CASKDPARGGSRGTEAFF. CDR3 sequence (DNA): TGTGCCAGCAAGGACCCGGCCCGGGGAGGGAGTAGAGGGACTGAAGCTTTCTTT.

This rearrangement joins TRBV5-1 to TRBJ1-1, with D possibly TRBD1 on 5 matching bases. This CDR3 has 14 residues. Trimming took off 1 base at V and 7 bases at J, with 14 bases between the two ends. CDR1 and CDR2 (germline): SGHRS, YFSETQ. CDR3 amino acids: CASSLTGASGEAFF. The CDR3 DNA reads TGCGCCAGCAGCTTGACAGGAGCATCCGGTGAAGCTTTCTTT.

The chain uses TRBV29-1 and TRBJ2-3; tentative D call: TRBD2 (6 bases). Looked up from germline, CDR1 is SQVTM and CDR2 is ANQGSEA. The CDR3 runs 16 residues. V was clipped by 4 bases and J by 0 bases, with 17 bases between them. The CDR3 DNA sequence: TGCAGCGTTGCCCCCCGGAGGGGCCCTAGCACAGATACGCAGTATTTT. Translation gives CSVAPRRGPSTDTQYF.

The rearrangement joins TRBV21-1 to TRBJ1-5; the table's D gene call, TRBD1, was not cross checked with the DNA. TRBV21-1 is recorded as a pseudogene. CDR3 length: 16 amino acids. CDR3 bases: TGTGCCAGCAGCGGTGAAGGACAGAAAAACAATCAGCCCCAGCATTTT. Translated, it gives CASSGEGQKNNQPQHF.

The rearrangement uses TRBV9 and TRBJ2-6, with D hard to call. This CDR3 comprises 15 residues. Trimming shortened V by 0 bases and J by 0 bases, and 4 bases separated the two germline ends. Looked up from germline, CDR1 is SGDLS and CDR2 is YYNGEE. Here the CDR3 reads CASSVGSSGANVLTF. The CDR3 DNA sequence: TGTGCCAGCAGCGTAGGGAGCTCTGGGGCCAACGTCCTGACTTTC.

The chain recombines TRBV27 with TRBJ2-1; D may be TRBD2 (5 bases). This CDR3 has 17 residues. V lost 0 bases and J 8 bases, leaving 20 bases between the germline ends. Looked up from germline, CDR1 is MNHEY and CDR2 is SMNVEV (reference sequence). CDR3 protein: CASSLSRVPGPRDEQFF. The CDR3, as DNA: TGTGCCAGCAGTTTATCGCGGGTCCCGGGCCCCCGCGATGAGCAGTTCTTC.

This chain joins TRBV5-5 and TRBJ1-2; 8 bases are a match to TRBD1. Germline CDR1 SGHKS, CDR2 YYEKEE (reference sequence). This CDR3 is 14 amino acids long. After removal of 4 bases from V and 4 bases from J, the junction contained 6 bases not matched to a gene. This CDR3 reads CASSVGQEFYGYTF. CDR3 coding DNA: TGTGCCAGCAGCGTGGGACAGGAGTTCTATGGCTACACCTTC.

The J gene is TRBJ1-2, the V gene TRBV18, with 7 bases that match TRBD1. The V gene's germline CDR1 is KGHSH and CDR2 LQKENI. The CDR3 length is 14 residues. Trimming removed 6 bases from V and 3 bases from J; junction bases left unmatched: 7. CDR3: CASSPEDRHYGYTF. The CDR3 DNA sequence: TGTGCCAGCTCCCCAGAGGACAGGCACTATGGCTACACCTTC.

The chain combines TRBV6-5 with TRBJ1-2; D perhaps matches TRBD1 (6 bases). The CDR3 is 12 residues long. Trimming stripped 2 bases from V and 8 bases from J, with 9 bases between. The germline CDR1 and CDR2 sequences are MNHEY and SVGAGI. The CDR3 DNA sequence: TGTGCCAGCAGTTACGGGGGCGCGGGCTACACCTTC. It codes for CASSYGGAGYTF.

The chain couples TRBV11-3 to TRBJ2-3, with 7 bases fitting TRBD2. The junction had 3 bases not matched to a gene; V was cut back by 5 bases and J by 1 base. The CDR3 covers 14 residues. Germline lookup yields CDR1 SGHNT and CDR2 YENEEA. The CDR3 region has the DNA TGTGCCAGCAGCCCCCGGGAGGGCACAGATACGCAGTATTTT. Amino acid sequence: CASSPREGTDTQYF.

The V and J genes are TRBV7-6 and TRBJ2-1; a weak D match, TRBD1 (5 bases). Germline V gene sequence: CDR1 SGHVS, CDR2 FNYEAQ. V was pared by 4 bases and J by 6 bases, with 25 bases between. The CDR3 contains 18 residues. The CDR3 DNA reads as TGTGCCAGCAGCTCACTGCCCCCCGGACACGGTTCCGCCAATGAGCAGTTCTTC. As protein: CASSSLPPGHGSANEQFF.

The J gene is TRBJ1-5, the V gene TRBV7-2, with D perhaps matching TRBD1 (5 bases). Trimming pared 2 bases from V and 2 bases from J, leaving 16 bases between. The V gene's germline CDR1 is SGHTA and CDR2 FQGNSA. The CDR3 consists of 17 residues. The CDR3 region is CASSLLGREGGNQPQHF. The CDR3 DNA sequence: TGTGCCAGCAGCTTACTGGGCAGGGAGGGTGGCAATCAGCCCCAGCATTTT.